A single sample gave rise to the 23 T cell receptor beta chains below, sequenced in a study of prognosis after radiotherapy for stage I lung cancer. By two-round multiplex PCR, the TCR beta CDR3 was amplified from genomic DNA. First-round PCR employed TRBV- and TRBJ-specific primers for each gene. A single record per CDR3 protein comes from TCRdb applying MiXCR to the multiplex PCR reads. There are 15,000 to 20,000 distinct CDR3 sequences in the sample; 29% occur only once, and roughly 30% lies in the top ten. The specimen was PBMCs, collected before or after stereotactic body radiation therapy (not recorded which). These receptor sequences come from a donor of 50 years or more with non-small cell lung cancer.

This clonotype was seen repeatedly, ten times or more. The chain combines TRBV19 with TRBJ2-2, with TRBD2 matching 7 bases. The CDR3 has 14 residues. J was trimmed by 1 base and V by 6 bases; bases with no gene match: 2. The germline CDR1 and CDR2 sequences are LNHDA and SQIVND (reference sequence). The DNA for the CDR3 is TGTGCCAGTAGACGGGGGGAGAACACCGGGGAGCTGTTTTTT. Its translation is CASRRGENTGELFF.

Many counts were recorded for this clonotype. V is TRBV7-3 and J is TRBJ2-3; possibly TRBD2 for D (5 bases). Trimming stripped 2 bases from V and 4 bases from J, with 13 bases between. The CDR3 contains 15 residues. CDR1 and CDR2 (germline): SGHTA, FQGTGA. This CDR3 is CASSLGLAMADTQYF. CDR3 coding DNA: TGTGCCAGCAGCTTAGGTCTAGCAATGGCAGATACGCAGTATTTT.

This clonotype was picked up many times. This chain's CDR3 is CASRGTTSYEQYF. The CDR3 bases are TGTGCCAGCAGAGGGACTACCTCCTACGAGCAGTACTTC. This rearrangement joins TRBV11-3 to TRBJ2-7, with TRBD2 matching 7 bases. Germline trimming cut 6 bases from V and 0 bases from J; bases unmatched to any gene: 2. The germline CDR1 and CDR2 sequences are SGHNT and YENEEA. This CDR3 spans 13 amino acids.

This clonotype is deemed medium-sized. The V and J genes are TRBV27 and TRBJ2-3, with TRBD2 matching over 7 bases. The J segment lost 1 base and the V segment lost 7 bases, leaving 8 bases of the junction unmatched. This CDR3 contains 15 residues. Germline V gives CDR1 MNHEY, CDR2 SMNVEV (reference sequence). This CDR3 is CASTGLGPGTDTQYF. The DNA for the CDR3 is TGTGCCAGCACCGGACTAGGTCCAGGCACAGATACGCAGTATTTT.

This clonotype was counted at least ten times. V gene TRBV29-1 combines with J gene TRBJ2-7; 7 nucleotides line up with TRBD1. Germline CDR1 reads SQVTM; CDR2 reads ANQGSEA. The V segment lost 0 bases and the J segment 7 bases; nucleotides outside the gene matches: 12. This CDR3 region has 15 residues. CDR3: CSVEDPLGQIGEQYF. The CDR3 DNA is TGCAGCGTTGAAGATCCTCTGGGACAGATCGGTGAGCAGTACTTC.

This clonotype has at least ten counts. The V gene is TRBV5-1, the J gene TRBJ2-7; 13 nucleotides match TRBD2. This CDR3 comprises 18 residues. The ends lost 6 bases at V and 4 bases at J; junction bases unmatched: 16. Germline V gene data show CDR1 as SGHRS and CDR2 as YFSETQ. Here the CDR3 reads CASTHLPGLAGKGYEQYF. For the CDR3, the DNA is TGCGCCAGCACCCACTTGCCGGGACTAGCGGGAAAAGGGTACGAGCAGTACTTC. Complete variable domain (other parts from reference TRBV5-1 and TRBJ2-7): KAGVTQTPRYLIKTRGQQVTLSCSPISGHRSVSWYQQTPGQGLQFLFEYFSETQRNKGNFPGRFSGRQFSNSRSEMNVSTLELGDSALYLCASTHLPGLAGKGYEQYFGPGTRLTVT.

Comments on this clonotype: At one end, the junction sequence differs from germline, possibly due to a read error. This chain links TRBV15 with TRBJ2-2, with TRBD1 identical over 9 bases. This CDR3 is built from 17 residues. Per the germline V gene, CDR1 is LNHNV and CDR2 is YYDKDF (reference sequence). CDR3 loop: CATSRIPAQGATVELFF. CDR3 in DNA: TGTGCCACCAGCAGAATACCGGCACAGGGGGCGACCGTGGAGCTGTTTTTT.

In its sample, this clonotype was seen many times. This chain joins TRBV5-1 and TRBJ2-7; D unclear. The CDR3 runs to 13 residues. Trimming removed 2 bases at V and 7 bases at J, with 13 bases between. CDR1 SGHRS and CDR2 YFSETQ come from the germline V gene. CDR3 sequence reads: CASSFSLTGEQYF. The CDR3 DNA reads TGCGCCAGCAGCTTTAGCCTCACCGGGGAGCAGTACTTC.

The count of this clonotype is one. A much larger clone lies one base from this, so it may be a read error. The rearrangement uses TRBV11-3 and TRBJ2-1, with no clear D. Matching the DNA end better, TRBJ2-5 makes the J call doubtful. Germline CDR1 is SGHNT and CDR2 is YENEEA. This CDR3 comprises 14 residues. The CDR3 sequence: CASISPPARETQYF. The DNA for the CDR3 is TGTGCCAGCATCTCCCCCCCAGCGAGGGAGACCCAGTACTTC.

This clonotype has a count of ten or more. The rearrangement links TRBV20-1 to TRBJ1-2; 7 bases agree with TRBD1. Germline V gives CDR1 DFQATT, CDR2 SNEGSKA (reference sequence). This CDR3 region has 15 residues. The ends lost 3 bases at V and 5 bases at J; junction bases unmatched: 12. CDR3 bases: TGCAGTGCTAGTGCCTCCGGACAGGTGTCGTATGGCTACACCTTC. The encoded protein is CSASASGQVSYGYTF.

This clonotype has ten or more counts. The chain has TRBV29-1 and TRBJ2-5, with unresolved D. Germline CDR1 and CDR2: SQVTM and ANQGSEA. The CDR3 runs to 12 residues. Trimming left V 4 bases short and J 1 base short, with 7 bases between. The CDR3 sequence is CSVGFVQETQYF. The CDR3 DNA follows: TGCAGCGTTGGATTTGTCCAAGAGACCCAGTACTTC.

By share, this clonotype counts as medium-sized. This rearrangement joins TRBV6-1 to TRBJ2-7, with D tentatively TRBD1 or TRBD2 (5 bases each). The CDR3 sequence is 14 residues long. Per the germline V gene, CDR1 is MNHNS and CDR2 is SASEGT. Trimming left V 8 bases short and J 3 bases short, with 17 bases between. Here the CDR3 DNA reads TGTGCCAGCTCCGAGGGACCAAGGATCTACGAGCAGTACTTC. Protein: CASSEGPRIYEQYF.

Regarding this clonotype: A far larger clone is one nucleotide away, so this likely arose from a read error. The rearrangement joins TRBV6-2 or TRBV6-3 to TRBJ1-2; tentatively, D is TRBD1 (5 bases). There are 16 residues in the CDR3. Trimming pared 5 bases from V and 2 bases from J, leaving 18 bases between. Germline V gene data show CDR1 as MNHEY and CDR2 as SVGEGT. CDR3 residues: CASSNPPRWGNYGYTF. CDR3 in DNA: TGTGCCAGCAGTAACCCCCCCCGGTGGGGCAACTATGGCTACACCTTC.

V and J are TRBV9 and TRBJ2-7; TRBD2 might be the D (5 bases). The CDR3 consists of 13 residues. V was pared by 0 bases and J by 2 bases, with 6 bases between. Germline values: CDR1 SGDLS, CDR2 YYNGEE. CDR3 nucleotides: TGTGCCAGCAGCGTAGCGGGAACCTACGAGCAGTACTTC. Residues: CASSVAGTYEQYF.

V gene TRBV6-2 or TRBV6-3 combines with J gene TRBJ2-7; D call uncertain. This CDR3 is built from 11 residues. Germline V gene sequence: CDR1 MNHEY, CDR2 SVGEGT. CDR3 sequence (DNA): TGTGAAAGCAAGTGGGCCCACGAGCAGTACTTC. The encoded protein is CESKWAHEQYF.

As DNA, the CDR3 is TGTGCCAGGCGGGGGACAATCTTTTCCTCTGGGGCCAACGTCCTGACTTTC. This gives the protein CARRGTIFSSGANVLTF. The rearrangement joins TRBV7-9 to TRBJ2-6; D is possibly TRBD2 (7 bases). Germline CDR1 and CDR2: SEHNR and FQNEAQ (reference sequence). The ends were cut back, 9 bases at V and 0 bases at J, with 18 bases in the middle. The CDR3 is 17 amino acids.

As regards this clonotype: No conserved phenylalanine or tryptophan ends this CDR3, so it is likely a read error. The chain recombines TRBV28 with TRBJ2-7; TRBD1 aligns across 7 bases. Trimming took 3 bases from V and 1 from J; bases not matched to a gene: 3. The CDR3 has 14 residues. The germline V gene has CDR1 MDHEN and CDR2 SYDVKM. CDR3 sequence reads: CASSFKGASYEQYL. The CDR3 coding sequence is TGTGCCAGCAGTTTTAAGGGGGCGTCCTACGAGCAGTACCTC.

For this clonotype: A far bigger clonotype differs at one base, so this is likely a read error. The chain recombines TRBV6-4 with TRBJ1-6, with D possibly TRBD1 on 5 matching bases. The length of the CDR3 is 13 residues. Germline loops: CDR1 MRHNA, CDR2 SNTAGT. The CDR3 bases are TGTGCCAGCAGTGGCTCCAGGGACTCACCCATCCACTTT. Protein sequence: CASSGSRDSPIHF.

Many counts were recorded for this clonotype. CDR3 sequence: CASSILNAGAQEDTQYF. In nucleotides, the CDR3 is TGTGCCAGCTCTATACTAAACGCGGGAGCACAGGAAGATACGCAGTATTTT. This chain links TRBV6-1 with TRBJ2-3; TRBD2 aligns across 7 bases. The ends lost 8 bases at V and 5 bases at J; junction bases unmatched: 19. The CDR3 extends over 17 amino acids. From germline, CDR1 is MNHNS and CDR2 SASEGT.

By its share, this clonotype is medium-sized (0.01 to 0.1%). The chain links TRBV30 to TRBJ2-5; D is undetermined. Trimming cost V 3 bases and J 3 bases, with 14 bases left between them. The CDR3 is 14 residues long. Looked up from germline, CDR1 is GTSNPN and CDR2 is SVGIG (reference sequence). The CDR3 loop is CAWSRRLRKETQYF. The CDR3, as DNA: TGTGCCTGGAGCCGTAGGTTACGGAAAGAGACCCAGTACTTC.

Details on this clonotype: The likely explanation is a read error, given a far larger clone one base away. V gene TRBV6-5 combines with J gene TRBJ1-6; possible D gene TRBD1, 6 bases. The CDR3 runs 16 residues. Looked up from germline, CDR1 is MNHEY and CDR2 is SVGAGI. The CDR3 nucleotides are TGTGTCAGCAGTCCGAGGGGGGGAGGTTGTAATTCACCCCTCCACTTT. Encoded protein: CVSSPRGGGCNSPLHF.

Many counts were recorded for this clonotype. The chain is built from TRBV7-3 and TRBJ2-1, with 13 bases that match TRBD2. The CDR3 is 15 amino acids. The V gene end was trimmed by 3 bases and the J gene end by 7 bases; junction bases not matched to a gene: 3. Germline V gene lookup returns CDR1 SGHTA and CDR2 FQGTGA. The CDR3 reads CASSFTSGRGNEQFF. The CDR3 nucleotides are TGTGCCAGCAGCTTCACTAGCGGGAGGGGAAATGAGCAGTTCTTC.

This clonotype was counted ten times or more. The chain couples TRBV7-9 to TRBJ2-7, with no clear D. The CDR3 runs 11 residues. Germline V gene sequence: CDR1 SEHNR, CDR2 FQNEAQ (reference sequence). V was cut by 4 bases and J by 3 bases, with 4 bases left in between. The CDR3 DNA sequence: TGTGCCAGCAGCTCCGTCTACGAGCAGTACTTC. Its translation: CASSSVYEQYF.